The next 17 T cell receptor beta chains were all read from a single sample in a study of T-cell memory formation after mild COVID-19. TCRdb reprocessed the 5' RACE reads via MiXCR and lists one record per CDR3 protein. This table has 150,000 to 200,000 distinct CDR3 sequences, roughly 31% appearing once. Sequencing used PBMCs or a T cell subset sorted from them (not recorded which). These receptors came from an adult woman who had mild COVID-19 (a few samples of this study predate the infection). Cell type and time point are not known.

Only a few counts were recorded for this clonotype. The chain recombines TRBV4-1 with TRBJ2-7, with 10 bases that match TRBD1. The junction had 15 bases not matched to a gene; V was cut back by 3 bases and J by 4 bases. CDR1 MGHRA and CDR2 YSYEKL come from the germline V gene. The CDR3 runs to 18 residues. CDR3 residues: CASSHRAPSGTGVYEQYF. DNA of the CDR3: TGCGCCAGCAGCCACCGAGCTCCATCGGGGACAGGGGTATACGAGCAGTACTTC.

The chain recombines TRBV4-2 with TRBJ2-3, with 11 bases fitting TRBD2. Germline V gives CDR1 LGHNA, CDR2 YNFKEQ. The CDR3 totals 16 residues. Losses at the gene ends were 1 base for V and 4 bases for J; bases not matched to a gene: 4. CDR3: CASSQVPSGRPDTQYF. The DNA for the CDR3 is TGTGCCAGCAGCCAAGTACCTAGCGGGAGGCCAGATACGCAGTATTTT.

This chain links TRBV7-3 with TRBJ2-7; 9 bases map to TRBD1. Germline V lookup: CDR1 SGHTA, CDR2 FQGTGA. The CDR3 length is 12 residues. V lost 8 bases and J lost 2; bases outside the gene matches: 1. CDR3 loop: CASRQGAYEQYF. The CDR3 DNA reads TGTGCCAGCCGACAGGGGGCCTACGAGCAGTACTTC.

V gene TRBV5-1 combines with J gene TRBJ2-5; no reliable D call. The germline CDR1 and CDR2 sequences are SGHRS and YFSETQ. Trimming shortened V by 3 bases and J by 1 base, and 4 bases separated the two germline ends. The CDR3 covers 12 residues. As DNA, the CDR3 is TGCGCCAGCAGCTCCAGCCAAGAGACCCAGTACTTC. Its protein product is CASSSSQETQYF.

The chain uses TRBV2 and TRBJ1-1; the D gene is possibly TRBD1 (5 bases). Trimming took 2 bases from V and 5 from J, leaving 15 bases between them. Germline V gene sequence: CDR1 SNHLY, CDR2 FYNNEI. This CDR3 spans 15 amino acids. The CDR3 protein is CASSERQGSGTEAFF. The CDR3 DNA reads as TGTGCCAGCAGTGAACGTCAGGGTTCGGGGACTGAAGCTTTCTTT.

V is TRBV30 and J is TRBJ2-7; TRBD2 might be the D (7 bases). The CDR3 is 14 residues long. Germline V gene sequence: CDR1 GTSNPN, CDR2 SVGIG (reference sequence). The V and J ends lost 4 bases and 0 bases respectively, with 13 bases between them. CDR3 nucleotide sequence: TGTGCCTGGAAGGGGGGAGGGAGCTCCTACGAGCAGTACTTC. It yields the protein CAWKGGGSSYEQYF.

V usage is TRBV28 and J usage is TRBJ2-7; no clear D. The V and J ends lost 6 bases and 6 bases respectively, with 12 bases between them. The CDR3 totals 12 residues. In germline, CDR1 is MDHEN, CDR2 SYDVKM. CDR3 sequence reads: CASSSQLGEQYF. The CDR3 coding sequence is TGTGCCAGCAGCTCCCAACTCGGCGAGCAGTACTTC. The complete variable domain, with remaining parts taken from reference TRBV28 and TRBJ2-7, reads DVKVTQSSRYLVKRTGEKVFLECVQDMDHENMFWYRQDPGLGLRLIYFSYDVKMKEKGDIPEGYSVSREKKERFSLILESASTNQTSMYLCASSSQLGEQYFGPGTRLTVT.

The gene calls are TRBV10-2 and TRBJ2-3; TRBD2 matches at 7 bases. The CDR3 extends over 15 amino acids. Germline V gene data show CDR1 as WSHSY and CDR2 as SAAADI. V lost 3 bases to trimming and J lost 4 bases; unmatched junction nucleotides: 7. The DNA for the CDR3 is TGCGCCAGCAGTGAATCTAGCGGCATGTCAGATACGCAGTATTTT. Its protein product is CASSESSGMSDTQYF.

This sequence joins TRBV5-1 and TRBJ2-1; 13 bases match TRBD2. Losses at the gene ends were 4 bases for V and 0 bases for J; bases not matched to a gene: 7. CDR1 SGHRS and CDR2 YFSETQ come from the germline V gene. The CDR3 consists of 18 residues. CDR3 loop: CASSKGLAGAPSYNEQFF. CDR3 in DNA: TGCGCCAGCAGCAAAGGACTAGCGGGGGCACCCTCCTACAATGAGCAGTTCTTC.

This chain uses TRBV20-1 with TRBJ2-2; D not certain. The CDR3 has 16 amino acids. The ends were cut back, 0 bases at V and 0 bases at J, with 11 bases in the middle. Germline CDR1 reads DFQATT; CDR2 reads SNEGSKA (reference sequence). The chain's CDR3 is CSARDTLVTNTGELFF. In DNA form, the CDR3 reads TGCAGTGCTAGAGATACCCTAGTCACGAACACCGGGGAGCTGTTTTTT.

DNA of the CDR3: TGTGCCACCAGTGCCTGGACAGGGGATGACTATGGCTACACCTTC. Translating gives CATSAWTGDDYGYTF. The chain is built from TRBV24-1 and TRBJ1-2, with 9 bases lining up with TRBD1. In germline, CDR1 is KGHDR, CDR2 SFDVKD. The J segment lost 3 bases and the V segment lost 5 bases, leaving 6 bases of the junction unmatched. The CDR3 is 15 amino acids.

This clonotype showed up just a few times. J is TRBJ1-5 and V is TRBV12-3 or TRBV12-4; D may be TRBD1 (6 bases). The ends were cut back, 0 bases at V and 7 bases at J, with 13 bases in the middle. This CDR3 is built from 15 residues. CDR3 nucleotides: TGTGCCAGCAGTTTAGCCGGGGGCAGGAGACAGCCCCAGCATTTT. Translating it yields CASSLAGGRRQPQHF.

The chain couples TRBV20-1 to TRBJ2-1; D is possibly TRBD2 (6 bases). CDR1 and CDR2 (germline): DFQATT, SNEGSKA (reference sequence). There are 15 residues in the CDR3. V was cut by 4 bases and J by 6 bases, with 19 bases left in between. CDR3 nucleotides: TGCAGTGCTATTTATCGTGGTCTAGCGTTCAATGAGCAGTTCTTC. This codes for CSAIYRGLAFNEQFF.

This clonotype was seen only once. This rearrangement joins TRBV7-3 to TRBJ2-2; D is possibly TRBD1 (5 bases). V was clipped by 1 base and J by 6 bases, with 21 bases between them. The CDR3 runs 18 residues. CDR1 and CDR2 from the germline V gene are SGHTA and FQGTGA. The CDR3 loop reads CASSLMGRIGASAGELFF. The DNA of the CDR3 is TGTGCCAGCAGCTTAATGGGCCGGATAGGGGCTTCGGCCGGGGAGCTGTTTTTT.

This clonotype turned up a few times. The V and J genes are TRBV5-1 and TRBJ2-5, with no clear D. Germline V gene lookup returns CDR1 SGHRS and CDR2 YFSETQ. Trimming removed 4 bases from V and 1 base from J, with 2 bases in between. There are 11 residues in the CDR3. The CDR3 nucleotides read TGCGCCAGCAGCGCCCAAGAGACCCAGTACTTC. Residues: CASSAQETQYF.

The V gene is TRBV20-1, the J gene TRBJ2-1, with a possible D match to TRBD2 (6 bases). V was trimmed by 2 bases and J by 9 bases, leaving 17 bases between them. CDR1 is DFQATT, CDR2 SNEGSKA, per germline (reference sequence). This CDR3 has 14 amino acids. CDR3 in DNA: TGCAGTGCTAGAATCGGGTGGGGGGACGGTGAGCAGTTCTTC. Amino acid sequence: CSARIGWGDGEQFF.

The CDR3 nucleotides read TGTGCCAGCAGCCAAGGACAGGTAAACAATCAGCCCCAGCATTTT. Its translation is CASSQGQVNNQPQHF. This sequence joins TRBV4-2 and TRBJ1-5; tentative D call: TRBD1 (6 bases). The germline V gene has CDR1 LGHNA and CDR2 YNFKEQ. Trimming cost V 1 base and J 3 bases, with 10 bases left between them. The CDR3 contains 15 residues.